The 11 T cell receptor beta chains below all came from one sample that was sequenced in a study of blood T cell repertoires in COVID-19 (dated by TCRdb to 2020 to 2021). The library was produced with the immunoSEQ multiplex PCR assay. As stored in TCRdb, this immuneACCESS dataset retains in-frame rearrangements with V and J assigned. A fraction of the clones does not appear; measured against another copy, unresolved V genes explain less than half of the discrepancy, and the remainder lacks a known reason. Recorded for this sample are about 61,000 clones; approximately 86% of them occurred a single time. The leading ten clones occupy less than 20% of the sample. Sequenced material: peripheral blood. The receptors shown here come from a woman older than 75 with active COVID-19.

The chain couples TRBV3-1 (or the pseudogene TRBV3-2) to TRBJ2-7, with 16 bases matching TRBD2. The CDR3 runs 16 residues. Germline CDR1 LGHDT, CDR2 YNNKEL (reference sequence). Trimming removed 4 bases from V and 5 bases from J; junction bases left unmatched: 5. CDR3 in amino acids: CASSRGLAGGQDEQYF. CDR3 coding DNA: TGTGCCAGCAGCCGGGGACTAGCGGGGGGGCAAGACGAGCAGTACTTC.

This clone has more than one count but fewer than ten. The chain couples TRBV19 to TRBJ2-7; D is undetermined. The V end was cut by 5 bases, the J end by 0 bases, with 17 bases between. The CDR3 consists of 16 residues. CDR1 and CDR2 from the germline V gene are LNHDA and SQIVND (reference sequence). CDR3 nucleotides: TGTGCCAGTAGTCTCCTAGACCTACCGGGCTCCTACGAGCAGTACTTC. Translating gives CASSLLDLPGSYEQYF. Full variable domain (outside the CDR3, taken from reference TRBV19 and TRBJ2-7): DGGITQSPKYLFRKEGQNVTLSCEQNLNHDAMYWYRQDPGQGLRLIYYSQIVNDFQKGDIAEGYSVSREKKESFPLTVTSAQKNPTAFYLCASSLLDLPGSYEQYFGPGTRLTVT.

The rearrangement uses TRBV5-6 and TRBJ1-6; D is unresolved. V was shortened by 2 bases and J by 6 bases, with 9 bases between the two germline ends. In germline, CDR1 is SGHDT, CDR2 YYEEEE. The CDR3 runs to 14 residues. Here the CDR3 reads CASSFRPGNSPLHF. The CDR3 DNA reads as TGTGCCAGCAGCTTTAGGCCGGGTAATTCACCCCTCCACTTT.

The V and J genes are TRBV7-2 and TRBJ2-7, with D unclear. Trimming removed 1 base at V and 0 bases at J, with 10 bases between. This CDR3 contains 15 residues. Germline CDR1 and CDR2: SGHTA and FQGNSA. In DNA, the CDR3 is TGTGCCAGCAGCTTAGACGGTGTAAGCTCCTACGAGCAGTACTTC. This sequence encodes CASSLDGVSSYEQYF.

This clone appeared a single time. The chain uses TRBV6-5 and TRBJ1-2, with 10 bases lining up with TRBD1. The CDR3 sequence is 13 residues long. The V segment lost 7 bases and the J segment 8 bases; nucleotides outside the gene matches: 7. Germline lookup yields CDR1 MNHEY and CDR2 SVGAGI. The DNA for the CDR3 is TGTGCCAGCATCCGGACAGGGGGTATAGGCTACACCTTC. Amino acid sequence: CASIRTGGIGYTF.

The chain links TRBV29-1 to TRBJ2-1; 12 bases agree with TRBD2. The CDR3 contains 15 residues. Germline assignment: CDR1 SQVTM and CDR2 ANQGSEA. Trimming removed 4 bases from V and 2 bases from J; junction bases left unmatched: 3. CDR3 sequence (DNA): TGCAGCGTTGCAGCTAGCGGGGGGGCCTACAATGAGCAGTTCTTC. Encoded protein: CSVAASGGAYNEQFF.

The CDR3 protein is CASSFIGLGQLAKNIQYF. In DNA, the CDR3 is TGTGCCAGCAGCTTCATCGGGTTGGGGCAGTTGGCCAAAAACATTCAGTACTTC. The chain employs TRBV7-2 and TRBJ2-4; possibly TRBD1 for D (5 bases). Germline CDR1 SGHTA, CDR2 FQGNSA. This CDR3 region has 18 residues. V gave up 3 bases and J gave up 1 base, with 19 bases separating them. Drawing the rest from reference TRBV7-2 and TRBJ2-4, the complete variable domain is GAGVSQSPSNKVTEKGKDVELRCDPISGHTALYWYRQSLGQGLEFLIYFQGNSAPDKSGLPSDRFSAERTGGSVSTLTIQRTQQEDSAVYLCASSFIGLGQLAKNIQYFGAGTRLSVL.

The V call is TRBV29-1, the J call TRBJ2-1, with 11 bases fitting TRBD2. Trimming at V came to 4 bases and at J to 7 bases, leaving 3 bases not matched to a gene. Germline CDR1 reads SQVTM; CDR2 reads ANQGSEA. CDR3 length: 13 amino acids. The CDR3 DNA sequence: TGCAGCGTTGTTAGCGGGGGGGGGAATGAGCAGTTCTTC. Residues: CSVVSGGGNEQFF.

The chain is built from TRBV28 and TRBJ1-1, with 8 bases identical to TRBD1. Germline values: CDR1 MDHEN, CDR2 SYDVKM. With 2 bases clipped from V and 4 bases from J, the junction kept 9 bases outside the gene matches. The CDR3 extends over 16 amino acids. CDR3 amino acids: CASSLISGTGVTEAFF. The CDR3 DNA sequence: TGTGCCAGCAGTTTAATATCCGGGACAGGAGTCACTGAAGCTTTCTTT. The entire variable domain, with the rest obtained from reference TRBV28 and TRBJ1-1, is as follows: DVKVTQSSRYLVKRTGEKVFLECVQDMDHENMFWYRQDPGLGLRLIYFSYDVKMKEKGDIPEGYSVSREKKERFSLILESASTNQTSMYLCASSLISGTGVTEAFFGQGTRLTVV.

This clone was seen just once. The chain combines TRBV5-4 with TRBJ2-5; the D gene is possibly TRBD1 (6 bases). The CDR3 runs to 13 residues. With 6 bases removed from V and 2 bases from J, the gap between germline ends came to 11 bases. Germline CDR1 reads SGHNT; CDR2 reads YYREEE (reference sequence). CDR3 sequence reads: CASNPGQQETQYF. CDR3 nucleotides: TGTGCCAGCAACCCCGGACAGCAAGAGACCCAGTACTTC.

The chain employs TRBV6-5 and TRBJ1-1; D not resolved. V lost 6 bases and J 3 bases, leaving 11 bases between the germline ends. This CDR3 is 13 amino acids long. CDR1 and CDR2 (germline): MNHEY, SVGAGI. CDR3 DNA sequence: TGTGCCAGCAGACGATGGGGAGACACTGAAGCTTTCTTT. It codes for CASRRWGDTEAFF.